This TCR beta chain was identified during a study of blood T cell repertoires in COVID-19. Here immunoSEQ multiplex PCR was the method, and the copy in TCRdb shows in-frame clones only, minus some. The sample consists of some 220,000 clones, more than 80% of them appearing once. V lost 5 bases, J lost 3 bases, and 10 bases lay in between. CDR3 length: 13 amino acids. Germline-derived CDR1 and CDR2 are SEHNR and FQNEAQ (reference sequence). The V and J genes are TRBV7-9 and TRBJ1-2; D perhaps matches TRBD1 (6 bases). The sample was PBMCs or T cells enriched from blood (not recorded which). The TCR originated in a woman aged 18-29 years in a cohort exposed to, infected with or recovered from COVID-19 (not recorded which). CDR3: CASSNTGYYGYTF. The CDR3 DNA reads TGTGCCAGCAGCAACACAGGGTACTATGGCTACACCTTC.